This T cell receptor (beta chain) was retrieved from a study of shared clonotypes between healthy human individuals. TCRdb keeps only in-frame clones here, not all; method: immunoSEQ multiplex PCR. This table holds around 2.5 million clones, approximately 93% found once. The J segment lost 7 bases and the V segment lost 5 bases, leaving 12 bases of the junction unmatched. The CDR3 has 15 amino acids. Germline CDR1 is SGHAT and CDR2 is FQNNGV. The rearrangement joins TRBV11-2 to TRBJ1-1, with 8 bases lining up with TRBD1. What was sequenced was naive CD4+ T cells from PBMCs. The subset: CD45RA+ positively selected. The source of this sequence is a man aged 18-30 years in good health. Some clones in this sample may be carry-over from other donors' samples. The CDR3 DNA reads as TGTGCCAGCAGCACCGGACAGGGCGGAACAATTGAAGCTTTCTTT. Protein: CASSTGQGGTIEAFF.